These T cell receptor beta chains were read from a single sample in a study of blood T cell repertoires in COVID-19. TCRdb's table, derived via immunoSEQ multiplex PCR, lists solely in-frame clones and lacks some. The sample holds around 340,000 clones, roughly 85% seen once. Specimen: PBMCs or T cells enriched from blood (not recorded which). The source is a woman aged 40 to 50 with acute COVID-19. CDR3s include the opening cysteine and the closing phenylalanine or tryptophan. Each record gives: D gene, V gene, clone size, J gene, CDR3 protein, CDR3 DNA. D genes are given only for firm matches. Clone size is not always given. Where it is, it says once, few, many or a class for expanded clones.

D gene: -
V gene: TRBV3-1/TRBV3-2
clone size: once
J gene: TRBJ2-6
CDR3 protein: CASSEYGGSGANVLTF
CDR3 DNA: TGTGCCAGCAGCGAGTACGGTGGCTCTGGGGCCAACGTCCTGACTTTC

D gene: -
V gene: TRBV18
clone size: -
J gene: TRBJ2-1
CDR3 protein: CASSSRLADEQFF
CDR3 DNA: TGTGCCAGCTCATCCCGACTCGCGGATGAGCAGTTCTTC

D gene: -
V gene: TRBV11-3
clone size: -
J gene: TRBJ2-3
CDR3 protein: CASSSRWGRESPDTQYF
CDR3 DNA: TGTGCCAGCAGCTCCCGATGGGGACGGGAGTCCCCAGATACGCAGTATTTT

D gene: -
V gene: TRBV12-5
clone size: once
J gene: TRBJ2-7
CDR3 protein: CASGPGQGGMEQYF
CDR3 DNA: TGTGCTAGTGGGCCTGGACAGGGAGGGATGGAGCAGTACTTC

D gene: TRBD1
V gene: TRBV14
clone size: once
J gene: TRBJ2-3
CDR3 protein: CASSREGTGRTDTQYF
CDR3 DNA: TGTGCCAGCAGCCGAGAAGGGACAGGGCGGACAGATACGCAGTATTTT

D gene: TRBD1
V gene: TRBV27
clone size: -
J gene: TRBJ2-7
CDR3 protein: CASRWTGGMEQYF
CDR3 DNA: TGTGCCAGCAGGTGGACAGGGGGGATGGAGCAGTACTTC

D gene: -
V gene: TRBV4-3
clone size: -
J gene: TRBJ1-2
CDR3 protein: CASRPPGGSYGYTF
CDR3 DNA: TGCGCCAGCAGGCCCCCGGGGGGCTCCTATGGCTACACCTTC

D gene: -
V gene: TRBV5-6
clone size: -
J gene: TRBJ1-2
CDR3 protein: CASSLDKGVGWGYTF
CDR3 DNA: TGTGCCAGCAGCTTGGATAAGGGGGTTGGATGGGGCTACACCTTC

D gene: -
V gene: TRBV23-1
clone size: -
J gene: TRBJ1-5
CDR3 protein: CASSHGERYSNQPQHF
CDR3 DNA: TGCGCCAGCAGTCACGGGGAACGTTATAGCAATCAGCCCCAGCATTTT

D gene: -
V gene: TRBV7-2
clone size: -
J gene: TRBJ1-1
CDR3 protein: CASSPDSLIEAFF
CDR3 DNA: TGTGCCAGCAGCCCGGACAGCCTAATTGAAGCTTTCTTT

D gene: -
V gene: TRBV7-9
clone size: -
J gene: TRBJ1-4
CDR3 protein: CASSLDGFEKLFF
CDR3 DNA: TGTGCCAGCAGCTTAGACGGTTTTGAAAAACTGTTTTTT

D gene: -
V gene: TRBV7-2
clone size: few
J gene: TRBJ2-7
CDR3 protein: CASSLSSYEQYF
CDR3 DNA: TGTGCCAGCAGCTTAAGCTCGTACGAGCAGTACTTC

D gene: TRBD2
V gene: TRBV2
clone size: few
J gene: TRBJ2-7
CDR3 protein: CASSGLAGTYEQYF
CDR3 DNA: TGTGCCAGCAGTGGACTAGCGGGAACCTACGAGCAGTACTTC

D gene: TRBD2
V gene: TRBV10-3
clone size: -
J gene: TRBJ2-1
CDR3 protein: CATQLTGGGNEQFF
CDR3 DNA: TGTGCCACCCAGCTAACGGGAGGGGGGAATGAGCAGTTCTTC

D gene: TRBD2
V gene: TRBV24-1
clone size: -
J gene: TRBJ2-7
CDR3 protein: CATSDSLSGRDEQYF
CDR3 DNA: TGTGCCACCAGTGATTCCCTTAGCGGGAGGGACGAGCAGTACTTC